The next 2 T cell receptor beta chains were all read from a single sample in a study of T cell repertoires in cytomegalovirus infection. No antigens are known for them. TCRdb independently ran MiXCR on the reads; one entry per CDR3 protein. There are roughly 570,000 distinct CDR3 sequences in the sample; approximately 40% occur only once, and more than 40% lies in the top ten. This specimen was cultured PBMCs, taken from culture after CMV antigen stimulation. The origin of the receptors is a human donor in good health (CMV status not recorded). Some clones in this sample may be carry-over from other donors' samples.

This clonotype has a handful of counts. The chain is built from TRBV12-3 or TRBV12-4 and TRBJ1-1; D remains ambiguous. V was cut by 2 bases and J by 4 bases, with 11 bases left in between. This CDR3 has 14 residues. The CDR3 loop reads CASSLNIVGTEAFF. The CDR3 DNA sequence: TGTGCCAGCAGTTTAAACATAGTGGGCACTGAAGCTTTCTTT.

The sample holds many counts of this clonotype. The V and J genes are TRBV7-8 and TRBJ2-1; 7 bases are shared with TRBD2. The trim removed 4 bases at V and 1 base at J, leaving 7 bases unmatched. In germline, CDR1 is SGHVS, CDR2 FQNEAQ. The length of the CDR3 is 16 residues. CDR3 loop: CASSSAGEGSYNEQFF. CDR3 nucleotides: TGTGCCAGCAGCTCCGCGGGGGAAGGGTCCTACAATGAGCAGTTCTTC.